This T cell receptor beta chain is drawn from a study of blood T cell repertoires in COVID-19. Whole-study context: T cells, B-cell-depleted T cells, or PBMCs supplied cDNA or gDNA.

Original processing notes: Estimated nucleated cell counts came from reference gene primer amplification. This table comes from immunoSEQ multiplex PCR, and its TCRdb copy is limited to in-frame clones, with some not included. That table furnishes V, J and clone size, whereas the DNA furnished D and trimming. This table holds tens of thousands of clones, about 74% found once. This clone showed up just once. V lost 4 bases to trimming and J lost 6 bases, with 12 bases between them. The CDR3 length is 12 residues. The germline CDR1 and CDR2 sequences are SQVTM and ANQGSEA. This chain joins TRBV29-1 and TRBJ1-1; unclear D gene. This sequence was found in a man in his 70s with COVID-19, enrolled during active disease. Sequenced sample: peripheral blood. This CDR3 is CSVAPHEAEAFF. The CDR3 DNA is TGCAGCGTTGCTCCTCACGAGGCTGAAGCTTTCTTT.